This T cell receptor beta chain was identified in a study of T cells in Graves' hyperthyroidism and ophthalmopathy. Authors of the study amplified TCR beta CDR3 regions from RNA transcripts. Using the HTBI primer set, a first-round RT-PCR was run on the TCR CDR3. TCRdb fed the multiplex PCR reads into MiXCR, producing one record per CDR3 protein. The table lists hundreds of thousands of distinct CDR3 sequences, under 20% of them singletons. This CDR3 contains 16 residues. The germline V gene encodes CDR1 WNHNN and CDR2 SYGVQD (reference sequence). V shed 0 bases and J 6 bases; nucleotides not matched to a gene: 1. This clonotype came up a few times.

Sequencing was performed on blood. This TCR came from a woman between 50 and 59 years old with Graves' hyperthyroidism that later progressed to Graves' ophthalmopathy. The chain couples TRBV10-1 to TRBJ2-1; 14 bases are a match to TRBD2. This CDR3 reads CASSESTSGGVNEQFF. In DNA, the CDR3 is TGCGCCAGCAGTGAGTCGACTAGCGGGGGGGTCAATGAGCAGTTCTTC.